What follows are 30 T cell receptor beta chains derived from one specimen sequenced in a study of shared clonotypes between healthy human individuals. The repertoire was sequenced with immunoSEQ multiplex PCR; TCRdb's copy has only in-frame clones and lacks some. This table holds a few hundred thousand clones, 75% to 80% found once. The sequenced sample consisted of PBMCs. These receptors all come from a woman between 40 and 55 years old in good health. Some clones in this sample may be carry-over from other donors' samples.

DNA for the CDR3: TGCGCCAGCAGCTTGGAGGGGTCTTCCAGCACAGATACGCAGTATTTT. Protein: CASSLEGSSSTDTQYF. The chain couples TRBV5-1 to TRBJ2-3; tentatively, D is TRBD1 (5 bases). The CDR3 extends over 16 amino acids. Trimming took off 0 bases at V and 0 bases at J, with 11 bases between the two ends. Germline CDR1 SGHRS, CDR2 YFSETQ.

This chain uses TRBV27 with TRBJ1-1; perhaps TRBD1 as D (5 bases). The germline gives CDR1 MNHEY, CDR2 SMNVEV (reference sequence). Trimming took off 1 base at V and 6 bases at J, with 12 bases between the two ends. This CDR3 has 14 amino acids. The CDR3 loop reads CASSLFRGSAEAFF. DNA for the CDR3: TGTGCCAGCAGTTTATTTCGGGGCTCCGCTGAAGCTTTCTTT.

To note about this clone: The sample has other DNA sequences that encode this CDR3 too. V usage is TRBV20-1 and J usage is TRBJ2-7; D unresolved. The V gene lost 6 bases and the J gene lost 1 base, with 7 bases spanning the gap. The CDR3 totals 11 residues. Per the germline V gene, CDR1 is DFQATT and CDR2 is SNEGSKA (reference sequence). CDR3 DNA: TGCAGTGCAGGGCTATCCTACGAGCAGTACTTC. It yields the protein CSAGLSYEQYF.

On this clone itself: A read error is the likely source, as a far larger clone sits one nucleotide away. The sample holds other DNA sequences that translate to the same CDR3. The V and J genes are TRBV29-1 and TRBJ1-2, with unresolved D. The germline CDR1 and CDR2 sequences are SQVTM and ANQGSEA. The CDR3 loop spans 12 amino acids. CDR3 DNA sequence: TGCAGCGTTGAAGACCATAACTATGGTTACACCTTC. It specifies CSVEDHNYGYTF.

The CDR3 region is CASSGGLAGGRETQYF. The CDR3 bases are TGCGCCAGCAGTGGCGGACTAGCGGGAGGACGGGAGACCCAGTACTTC. This sequence joins TRBV10-1 and TRBJ2-5, with 14 bases aligning to TRBD2. The CDR3 length is 16 residues. J was trimmed by 5 bases and V by 4 bases; bases with no gene match: 6. The germline V gene encodes CDR1 WNHNN and CDR2 SYGVQD (reference sequence).

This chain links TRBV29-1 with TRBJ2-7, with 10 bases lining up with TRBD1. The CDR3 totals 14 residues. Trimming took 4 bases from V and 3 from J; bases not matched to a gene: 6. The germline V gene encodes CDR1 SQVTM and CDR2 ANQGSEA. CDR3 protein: CSVAPWTGGYEQYF. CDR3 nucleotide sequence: TGCAGCGTTGCCCCCTGGACAGGGGGCTACGAGCAGTACTTC.

The CDR3 spells CASSAGPSKYNQPQHF. CDR3 DNA sequence: TGCGCCAGCAGCGCCGGGCCCTCGAAATACAATCAGCCCCAGCATTTT. V usage is TRBV10-2 and J usage is TRBJ1-5; D not certain. V was pared by 6 bases and J by 3 bases, with 18 bases between. Germline V gene data show CDR1 as WSHSY and CDR2 as SAAADI. The CDR3 runs to 16 residues.

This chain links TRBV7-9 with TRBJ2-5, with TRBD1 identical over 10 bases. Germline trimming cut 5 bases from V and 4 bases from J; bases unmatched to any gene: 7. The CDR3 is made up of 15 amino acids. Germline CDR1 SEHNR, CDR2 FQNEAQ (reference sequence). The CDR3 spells CASSPRDRGTETQYF. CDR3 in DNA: TGTGCCAGCAGCCCCCGGGACAGGGGTACAGAGACCCAGTACTTC.

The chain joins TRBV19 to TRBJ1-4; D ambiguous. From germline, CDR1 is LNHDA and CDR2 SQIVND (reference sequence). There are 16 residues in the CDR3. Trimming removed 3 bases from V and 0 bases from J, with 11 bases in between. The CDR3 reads CASSIGRYSTNEKLFF. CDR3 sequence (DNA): TGTGCCAGTAGTATCGGCAGATACTCAACTAATGAAAAACTGTTTTTT.

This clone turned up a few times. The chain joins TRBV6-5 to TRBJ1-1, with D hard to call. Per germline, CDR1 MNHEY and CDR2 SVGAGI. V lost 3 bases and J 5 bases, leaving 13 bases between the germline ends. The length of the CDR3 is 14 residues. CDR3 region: CASSYRRGGTEAFF. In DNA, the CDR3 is TGTGCCAGCAGTTATCGAAGAGGCGGAACTGAAGCTTTCTTT.

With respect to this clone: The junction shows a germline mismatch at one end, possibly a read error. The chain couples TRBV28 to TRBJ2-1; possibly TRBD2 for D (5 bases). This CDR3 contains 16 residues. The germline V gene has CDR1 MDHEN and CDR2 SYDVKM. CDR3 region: CASSYPHGGSYSEQFF. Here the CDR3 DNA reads TGTGCCAGCAGTTACCCTCATGGAGGTTCCTACAGTGAGCAGTTCTTC.

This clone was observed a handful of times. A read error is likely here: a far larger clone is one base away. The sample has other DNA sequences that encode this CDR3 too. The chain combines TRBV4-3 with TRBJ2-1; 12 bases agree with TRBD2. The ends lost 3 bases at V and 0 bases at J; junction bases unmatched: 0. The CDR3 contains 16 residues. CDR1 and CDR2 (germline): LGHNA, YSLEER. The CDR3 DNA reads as TGCGCCAGCAGCCAGGGACTAGCGGGCTCCTACAATGAGCAGTTCTTC. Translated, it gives CASSQGLAGSYNEQFF.

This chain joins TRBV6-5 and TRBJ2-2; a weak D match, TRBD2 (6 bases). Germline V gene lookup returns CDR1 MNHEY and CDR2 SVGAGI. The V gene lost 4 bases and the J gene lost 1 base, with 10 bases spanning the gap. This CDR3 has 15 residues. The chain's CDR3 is CASSSGLENTGELFF. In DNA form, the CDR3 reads TGTGCCAGCAGTTCGGGACTCGAGAACACCGGGGAGCTGTTTTTT.

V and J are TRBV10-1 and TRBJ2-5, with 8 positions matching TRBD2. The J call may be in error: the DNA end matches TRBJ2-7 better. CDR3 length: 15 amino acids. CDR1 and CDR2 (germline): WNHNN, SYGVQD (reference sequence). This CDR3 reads CASRGVAGRYYEQYF. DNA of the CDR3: TGCGCCAGCAGAGGGGTAGCGGGACGTTACTACGAGCAGTACTTC.

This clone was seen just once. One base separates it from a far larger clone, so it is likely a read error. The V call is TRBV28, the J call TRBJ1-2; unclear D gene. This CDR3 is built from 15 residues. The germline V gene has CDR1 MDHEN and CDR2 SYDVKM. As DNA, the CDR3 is TGTGCCAGCGGACTCGGAATACGAGCTAACCATGGCTACACCTTC. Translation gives CASGLGIRANHGYTF.

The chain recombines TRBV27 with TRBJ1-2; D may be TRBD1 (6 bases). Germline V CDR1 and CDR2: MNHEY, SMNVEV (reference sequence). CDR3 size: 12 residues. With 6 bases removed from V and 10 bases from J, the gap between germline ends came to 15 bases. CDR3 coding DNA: TGTGCCAGCAGGACAACAGGGTTTGCCTACACCTTC. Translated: CASRTTGFAYTF.

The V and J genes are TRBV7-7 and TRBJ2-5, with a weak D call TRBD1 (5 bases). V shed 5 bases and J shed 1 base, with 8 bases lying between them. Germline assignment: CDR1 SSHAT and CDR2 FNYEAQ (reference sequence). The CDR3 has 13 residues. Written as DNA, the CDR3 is TGTGCCAGCAGCCTTGACAGCCAAGAGACCCAGTACTTC. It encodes CASSLDSQETQYF.

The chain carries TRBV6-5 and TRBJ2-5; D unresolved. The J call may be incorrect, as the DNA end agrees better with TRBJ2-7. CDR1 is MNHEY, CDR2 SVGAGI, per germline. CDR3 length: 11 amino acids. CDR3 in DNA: TGTGCCAGCAGTTTTAATTACGAGCAGTACTTC. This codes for CASSFNYEQYF.

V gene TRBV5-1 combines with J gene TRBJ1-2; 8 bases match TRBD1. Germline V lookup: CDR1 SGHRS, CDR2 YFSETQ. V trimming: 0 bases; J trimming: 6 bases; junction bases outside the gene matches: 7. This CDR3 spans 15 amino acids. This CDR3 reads CASSLEPGQEHGYTF. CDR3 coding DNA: TGCGCCAGCAGCTTGGAACCGGGACAGGAGCATGGCTACACCTTC.

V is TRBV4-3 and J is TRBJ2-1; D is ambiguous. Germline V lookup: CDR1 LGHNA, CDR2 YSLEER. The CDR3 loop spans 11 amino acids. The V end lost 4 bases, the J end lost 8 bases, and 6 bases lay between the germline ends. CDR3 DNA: TGCGCCAGCAGCCGGAAGGATGAGCAGTTCTTC. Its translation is CASSRKDEQFF.

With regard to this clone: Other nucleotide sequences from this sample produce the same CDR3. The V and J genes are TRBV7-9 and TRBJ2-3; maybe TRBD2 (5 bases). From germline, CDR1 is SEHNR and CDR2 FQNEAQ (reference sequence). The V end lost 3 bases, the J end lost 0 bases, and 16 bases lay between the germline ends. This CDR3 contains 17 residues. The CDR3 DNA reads TGTGCCAGCAGCTTGGCGCGGGCATCCCATAGCACAGATACGCAGTATTTT. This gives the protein CASSLARASHSTDTQYF.

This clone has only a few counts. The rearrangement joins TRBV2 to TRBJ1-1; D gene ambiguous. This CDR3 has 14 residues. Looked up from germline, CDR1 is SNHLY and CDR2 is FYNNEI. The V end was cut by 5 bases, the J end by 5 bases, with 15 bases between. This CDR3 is CASSPIVDKTEAFF. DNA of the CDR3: TGTGCCAGCAGTCCCATAGTCGACAAGACTGAAGCTTTCTTT.

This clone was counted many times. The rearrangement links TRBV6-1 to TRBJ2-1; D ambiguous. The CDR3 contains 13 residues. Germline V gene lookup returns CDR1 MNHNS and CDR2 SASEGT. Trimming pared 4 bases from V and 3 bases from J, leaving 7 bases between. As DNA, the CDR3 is TGTGCCAGCAGTGGGGCTATCTACAATGAGCAGTTCTTC. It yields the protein CASSGAIYNEQFF.

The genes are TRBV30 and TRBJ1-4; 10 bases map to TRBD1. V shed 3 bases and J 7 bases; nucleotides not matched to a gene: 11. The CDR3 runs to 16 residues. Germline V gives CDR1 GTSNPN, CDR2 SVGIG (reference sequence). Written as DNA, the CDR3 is TGTGCCTGGAGCGACGGACAGGGGGGGTTTGGTGAAAAACTGTTTTTT. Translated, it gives CAWSDGQGGFGEKLFF.

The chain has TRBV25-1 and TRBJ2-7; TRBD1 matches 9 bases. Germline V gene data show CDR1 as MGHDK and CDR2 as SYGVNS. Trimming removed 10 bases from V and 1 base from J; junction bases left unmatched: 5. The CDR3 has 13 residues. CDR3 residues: CATNRGPSYEQYF. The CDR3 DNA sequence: TGTGCCACAAACAGGGGGCCGTCCTACGAGCAGTACTTC.

The CDR3 spells CASTLGRASINGYTF. CDR3 DNA: TGCGCCAGCACCCTAGGGAGGGCCTCAATAAATGGCTACACCTTC. The chain combines TRBV5-1 with TRBJ1-2; D unclear. The germline V gene has CDR1 SGHRS and CDR2 YFSETQ. The CDR3 sequence is 15 residues long. V was trimmed by 6 bases and J by 6 bases, leaving 21 bases between them.

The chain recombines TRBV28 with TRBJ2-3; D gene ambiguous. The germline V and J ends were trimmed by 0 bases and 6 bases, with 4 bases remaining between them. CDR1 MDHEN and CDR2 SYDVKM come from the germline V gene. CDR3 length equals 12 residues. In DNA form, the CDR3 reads TGTGCCAGCAGTTTATGGAGCGATACGCAGTATTTT. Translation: CASSLWSDTQYF.

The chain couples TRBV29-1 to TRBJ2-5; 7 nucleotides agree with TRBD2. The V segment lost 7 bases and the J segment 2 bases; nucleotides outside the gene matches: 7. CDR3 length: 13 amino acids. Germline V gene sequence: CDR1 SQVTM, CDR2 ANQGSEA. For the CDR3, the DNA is TGCAGCGCAGGCGCGGGGGTACAAGAGACCCAGTACTTC. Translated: CSAGAGVQETQYF.

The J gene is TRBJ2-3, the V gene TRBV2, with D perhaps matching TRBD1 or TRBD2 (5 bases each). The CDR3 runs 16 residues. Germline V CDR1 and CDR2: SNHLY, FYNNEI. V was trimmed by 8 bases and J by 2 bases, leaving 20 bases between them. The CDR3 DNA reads TGTGCCAGCGGGGGAAGACAGTTCGAGAACACAGATACGCAGTATTTT. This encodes CASGGRQFENTDTQYF.

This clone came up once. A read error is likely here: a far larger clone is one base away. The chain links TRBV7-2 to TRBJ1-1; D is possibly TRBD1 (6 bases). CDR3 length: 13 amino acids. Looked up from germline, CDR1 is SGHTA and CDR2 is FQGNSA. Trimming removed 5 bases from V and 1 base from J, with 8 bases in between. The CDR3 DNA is TGTGCCAGCAGCGGACAGCAGAACACTGAAGCTTTCTTT. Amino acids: CASSGQQNTEAFF. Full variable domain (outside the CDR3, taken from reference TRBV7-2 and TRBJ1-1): GAGVSQSPSNKVTEKGKDVELRCDPISGHTALYWYRQSLGQGLEFLIYFQGNSAPDKSGLPSDRFSAERTGGSVSTLTIQRTQQEDSAVYLCASSGQQNTEAFFGQGTRLTVV.